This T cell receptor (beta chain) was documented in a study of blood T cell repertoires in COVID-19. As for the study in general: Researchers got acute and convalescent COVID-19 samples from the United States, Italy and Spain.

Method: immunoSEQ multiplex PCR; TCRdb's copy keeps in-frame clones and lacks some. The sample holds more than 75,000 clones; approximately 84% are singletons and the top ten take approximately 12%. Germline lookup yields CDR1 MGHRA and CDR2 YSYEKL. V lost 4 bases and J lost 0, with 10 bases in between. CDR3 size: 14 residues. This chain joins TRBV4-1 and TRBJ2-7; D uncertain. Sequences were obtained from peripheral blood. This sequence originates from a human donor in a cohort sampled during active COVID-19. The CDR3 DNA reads TGCGCCAGCAGCCCTGAGTGGAGCTCCTACGAGCAGTACTTC. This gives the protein CASSPEWSSYEQYF.